Listed below are T cell receptor beta chains from one sample, sequenced in a study of blood T cell repertoires in COVID-19. Assay used: immunoSEQ multiplex PCR; TCRdb lists only in-frame clones, some missing. The sample lists 100,000 to 150,000 clones, 70% to 80% occurring once. The material sequenced was peripheral blood. The receptors come from a man in his forties with active or convalescent COVID-19. The CDR3 runs from the conserved cysteine through the conserved F or W. Fields, in order: CDR3 DNA, CDR3 protein, clone size, V gene, CDR3 length, J gene, D gene. D genes are given only for firm matches. Only some rows state a clone size, as once, few, many or a class for expanded clones.

TGTGCCATCAGTGAACGGGGAGACACTGAAGCTTTCTTT,CAISERGDTEAFF,few,TRBV10-3,13,TRBJ1-1,.
TGTGCCAGCAGTTCCCCCGGAGGCAGGAGGAACTCACCCCTCCACTTT,CASSSPGGRRNSPLHF,few,TRBV6-5,16,TRBJ1-6,.
TGTGCCTGGAGAGGACAGGGCAATCAGCCCCAGCATTTT,CAWRGQGNQPQHF,.,TRBV30,13,TRBJ1-5,TRBD1
TGTGCCAGCAGCAGGGGTGGGGCCTACAATGAGCAGTTCTTC,CASSRGGAYNEQFF,.,TRBV9,14,TRBJ2-1,.
TGTGCCAGCACCACAGGGACAGTTGGCTACACCTTC,CASTTGTVGYTF,.,TRBV6-1,12,TRBJ1-2,TRBD1
TGTGCCAGCAGTTATCGCTCTGGAAACACCATATATTTT,CASSYRSGNTIYF,.,TRBV27,13,TRBJ1-3,.
TGCGCCAGCAGCTTCGCTAGCGGGGCAGAGACCCAGTACTTC,CASSFASGAETQYF,once,TRBV5-1,14,TRBJ2-5,TRBD2
TGTGCCAGCAGCTATACACAGGCCTGGGAGACCCAGTACTTC,CASSYTQAWETQYF,.,TRBV6-5,14,TRBJ2-5,.
TGTGCCAGCAGCTTACAGGGAAATGCCAATCAGCCCCAGCATTTT,CASSLQGNANQPQHF,once,TRBV5-5,15,TRBJ1-5,.
TGCGCCAGCAGCCCGACAGTTGAGTATCAGCCCCAGCATTTT,CASSPTVEYQPQHF,.,TRBV4-1,14,TRBJ1-5,.
TGTGCCAGCAGAGCCGGGACAGACGTCAAAAACATTCAGTACTTC,CASRAGTDVKNIQYF,.,TRBV2,15,TRBJ2-4,TRBD1
TGTGCCAGCAGTTTCGGGGCGGGGCCCTACGAGCAGTACTTC,CASSFGAGPYEQYF,many,TRBV28,14,TRBJ2-7,.
TGCGCCAGCAGTGGGGCCACTGAAGCTTTCTTT,CASSGATEAFF,.,TRBV10-2,11,TRBJ1-1,.
TGTGCCAGCAGCTTACAGGGGAACGAGCAGTACTTC,CASSLQGNEQYF,.,TRBV7-3,12,TRBJ2-7,.
TGTGCCAGCAGTGAGCAATTACTAGCGGGGGGTTCCTACAATGAGCAGTTCTTC,CASSEQLLAGGSYNEQFF,.,TRBV6-1,18,TRBJ2-1,TRBD2
TGCGCCAGCAGCGTCCAGGGGAACCAAGAGACCCAGTACTTC,CASSVQGNQETQYF,few,TRBV5-1,14,TRBJ2-5,.
TGTGCCAGCAGCCAAGATCGGAACAGGGACCACACCTTC,CASSQDRNRDHTF,.,TRBV3-1/TRBV3-2,13,TRBJ1-2,.
TGCGCCAGCAGCCTAAACAGGGCCTATGAGCAGTTCTTC,CASSLNRAYEQFF,.,TRBV4-3,13,TRBJ2-1,.
TGTGCCAGCAGTGACTCCGGACTAGGAGCAGATACGCAGTATTTT,CASSDSGLGADTQYF,.,TRBV6-4,15,TRBJ2-3,TRBD2
TGCAGCGTTGAACGAGGTTCCGGGGAGCTGTTTTTT,CSVERGSGELFF,.,TRBV29-1,12,TRBJ2-2,.
TGTGCCAGCAGTGAGAGGGGGATGGAGGTCGATGAGCAGTTCTTC,CASSERGMEVDEQFF,few,TRBV25-1,15,TRBJ2-1,.
TGTGCCAGTGGGAGTTCGGACCGGGGAAATTCACCCCTCCACTTT,CASGSSDRGNSPLHF,.,TRBV19,15,TRBJ1-6,.
TGTGCCAGTAGTGTCCAGCGTTCTGGAAACACCATATATTTT,CASSVQRSGNTIYF,.,TRBV19,14,TRBJ1-3,.
TGTGCCAGTAGTATAGGCGGGGGAGGTAACTATGGCTACACCTTC,CASSIGGGGNYGYTF,.,TRBV19,15,TRBJ1-2,.